The present T cell receptor beta chain was sequenced within a study of cytomegalovirus exposure and HLA in healthy donors. Study-wide results and caveats: When analyzed later, the rates of TCR association showed variation by HLA locus, with DRB1 the most and HLA-C the fewest. TCR beta V- and J-gene trimming was later associated with a missense DCLRE1C variant.

With 60 Vbeta and 13 Jbeta primers, the PCR was carried out. Assay: immunoSEQ multiplex PCR; the TCRdb copy retains only in-frame clones and omits some. Of around 170,000 clones listed, more than 60% were seen once; the top ten hold 1.4% to 1.5%. A note on this clone: The antigen remains undetermined.

Germline V CDR1 and CDR2: MNHNY, SVGAGI (reference sequence). This CDR3 is 14 amino acids long. With 4 bases clipped from V and 4 bases from J, the junction kept 5 bases outside the gene matches. This chain joins TRBV6-6 and TRBJ1-2; 8 nucleotides match TRBD1. The origin of this receptor is a man between 18 and 29 years old in good health and CMV-seronegative. The sequenced sample was PBMCs. DNA for the CDR3: TGTGCCAGCAGTTGGGCTGACAGGGGCTATGGCTACACCTTC. Translating gives CASSWADRGYGYTF.